The clone carrying this TCR beta chain is a singleton in its sample. As yet, its antigen is unknown. These data are taken from a study of T cells in Graves' hyperthyroidism and ophthalmopathy. CDR1 MNHEY and CDR2 SMNVEV come from the germline V gene (reference sequence). The CDR3 has 15 residues. The V end lost 0 bases, the J end lost 3 bases, and 9 bases lay between the germline ends. There were TCR beta CDR3 regions amplified from RNA transcripts. First-round RT-PCR of the TCR CDR3 relied on the HTBI primer set. TCRdb used MiXCR to reprocess the multiplex PCR reads, holding one entry per CDR3 protein. This table holds 270,000 or so distinct CDR3 sequences, less than 30% found once. Study outcomes and limitations: Appearing also in blood were most of the thyroid clonotypes expanded above 0.001.

J is TRBJ1-5 and V is TRBV27, with TRBD1 as a possible D gene (6 bases). The source of this sequence is a man aged 40-49 years with Graves' hyperthyroidism that later progressed to Graves' ophthalmopathy. What was sequenced was blood. CDR3 sequence: CASSLSNRVNQPQHF. DNA of the CDR3: TGTGCCAGCAGTTTATCGAACAGGGTCAATCAGCCCCAGCATTTT.